The entry below gives a single T cell receptor beta chain sequence along with its context. Which antigen it targets is not known. No much larger clone is present one base from it, and per-base qualities are unavailable. PBMCs were separated from peripheral blood, and TCR beta sequencing was performed on genomic DNA obtained from unsorted PBMCs. Between the V and J ends, shortened by 11 bases and 2 bases respectively, the junction contains 6 bases. Per the germline V gene, SGHVS is the CDR1 and FQNEAQ is the CDR2. The CDR3, from cysteine to phenylalanine, totals 10 residues. Solely the CDR3 DNA is kept, with 30 bases framed from the first base. Survey-level sequencing on the immunoSEQ platform was used to profile the TCR beta chain repertoires. As for the original processing: CDR3 amino acid length spectratypes and V-J pairing frequencies were compared, and repertoire diversity was measured with the inverse Simpson index. TCR beta CDR3 sequences were matched against VDJdb to annotate clonotypes specific to SARS-CoV-2, CMV, influenza A and EBV. This is the immuneACCESS table as TCRdb keeps it, with only in-frame sequences that have V and J called. A part of the clones is gone; compared with another copy, unresolved V genes explain less than half, and the rest is unexplained. D and trimming come from the DNA, and the V and J calls and clone size come from that table. The sample contains tens of thousands of clones, just under 95% of them found a single time. The ten biggest clones cover 3.5% to 5.5% of the sample.

The entry originates in a study (dated by TCRdb to the early 2020s). Paper-wide results and their limitations: According to the authors, more investigation is needed, including longitudinal sampling and evaluation of a control group.

Sequencing used PBMCs. The sequence derives from a man aged 35 to 55 with rheumatoid arthritis. The sequence is built from TRBV7-8 and TRBJ2-5; the D gene identity is not certain. The sequence in DNA is TGTGCCGTACAACAAGAGACCCAGTACTTC. This encodes CAVQQETQYF. The CDR3, completed at both ends by the reference TRBV7-8 and TRBJ2-5 genes, gives the full variable domain GAGVSQSPRYKVAKRGQDVALRCDPISGHVSLFWYQQALGQGPEFLTYFQNEAQLDKSGLPSDRFFAERPEGSVSTLKIQRTQQEDSAVYLCAVQQETQYFGPGTRLLVL.